This T cell receptor (beta chain) was obtained from a study of blood T cells in healthy people across ages. On this clonotype: One end of the junction fails to match germline, which may point to a read error.

CDR1 and CDR2 (germline): SGHRS, YFSETQ. This CDR3 is built from 15 residues. Together with a sample-barcoded 5' primer, a J-beta primer mix was included in a second PCR lasting roughly 6 to 12 cycles. Using its own MiXCR run on the 5' RACE reads, TCRdb lists one record per CDR3 protein. The repertoire includes 540,000 or so distinct CDR3 sequences, 25% to 30% of them detected once, and about a fifth sits in the top ten. The sequenced material came from blood. The rearrangement joins TRBV5-1 to TRBJ2-1; 10 bases match TRBD2. The clonotype originates from a woman in her 70s in good health. CDR3 sequence (DNA): TGCGCCAGCAGCTACGGACTAGCGGACTACAATGGGCAGTTCTTC. This translates into CASSYGLADYNGQFF. Full variable domain (rest looked up from reference TRBV5-1 and TRBJ2-1): KAGVTQTPRYLIKTRGQQVTLSCSPISGHRSVSWYQQTPGQGLQFLFEYFSETQRNKGNFPGRFSGRQFSNSRSEMNVSTLELGDSALYLCASSYGLADYNGQFFGPGTRLTVL.